These 27 T cell receptor beta chains share one sample of origin, sequenced in a study of response to subunit inactivated influenza vaccine. Each CDR3 protein gets one entry after TCRdb re-called the RT-PCR reads with MiXCR. There are 280,000 or so distinct CDR3 sequences in the sample; 21% occur only once, and roughly 10% lies in the top ten. Sequencing was performed on PBMCs from blood, taken 21 months after vaccination. The receptors stem from a man aged 45 to 75 who received an inactivated influenza vaccine.

This rearrangement joins TRBV7-8 to TRBJ1-1, with no clear D. This CDR3 is 13 amino acids long. V lost 1 base, J lost 5 bases, and 8 bases lay in between. Looked up from germline, CDR1 is SGHVS and CDR2 is FQNEAQ. CDR3 region: CASSLEPSTEAFF. The CDR3, as DNA: TGTGCCAGCAGCTTAGAGCCCAGTACTGAAGCTTTCTTT. Variable domain in full (rest from reference TRBV7-8 and TRBJ1-1): GAGVSQSPRYKVAKRGQDVALRCDPISGHVSLFWYQQALGQGPEFLTYFQNEAQLDKSGLPSDRFFAERPEGSVSTLKIQRTQQEDSAVYLCASSLEPSTEAFFGQGTRLTVV.

The chain combines TRBV4-2 with TRBJ2-1; 12 bases line up with TRBD2. The ends lost 0 bases at V and 8 bases at J; junction bases unmatched: 11. This CDR3 comprises 18 residues. The germline CDR1 and CDR2 sequences are LGHNA and YNFKEQ. The CDR3 coding sequence is TGTGCCAGCAGCCAAGAGACTAGCGGGAGCAGATTCTTAGATGAGCAGTTCTTC. This translates into CASSQETSGSRFLDEQFF.

This clonotype was counted only a few times. This sequence joins TRBV4-1 and TRBJ1-1, with no clear D. Germline V gene data show CDR1 as MGHRA and CDR2 as YSYEKL. The CDR3 sequence is 16 residues long. V shed 0 bases and J shed 0 bases, with 11 bases lying between them. The CDR3 loop reads CASSQDRRSMNTEAFF. The CDR3 bases are TGCGCCAGCAGCCAAGATAGGAGGAGCATGAACACTGAAGCTTTCTTT.

This clonotype was picked up a small number of times. CDR3 protein: CASSERISGSDEQFF. Written as DNA, the CDR3 is TGTGCCAGCAGCGAAAGAATTAGCGGGAGCGATGAGCAGTTCTTC. The rearrangement uses TRBV7-9 and TRBJ2-1; 9 nucleotides align to TRBD2. The V and J ends lost 5 bases and 8 bases, in that order; junction bases with no gene match: 10. Germline CDR1 reads SEHNR; CDR2 reads FQNEAQ (reference sequence). The length of the CDR3 is 15 residues. Together with reference TRBV7-9 and TRBJ2-1, the CDR3 gives the full variable domain: DTGVSQNPRHKITKRGQNVTFRCDPISEHNRLYWYRQTLGQGPEFLTYFQNEAQLEKSRLLSDRFSAERPKGSFSTLEIQRTEQGDSAMYLCASSERISGSDEQFFGPGTRLTVL.

The J gene is TRBJ1-2, the V gene TRBV12-3 or TRBV12-4; TRBD1 agrees at 8 bases. This CDR3 is built from 16 residues. The V gene end was trimmed by 0 bases and the J gene end by 3 bases; junction bases not matched to a gene: 6. CDR3 DNA: TGTGCCAGCAGTTTAGCAGGCCGGGGACAGGACTATGGCTACACCTTC. This gives the protein CASSLAGRGQDYGYTF.

This clonotype turned up a few times. The V call is TRBV2, the J call TRBJ2-5; D is uncertain. Trimming cost V 7 bases and J 4 bases, with 4 bases left between them. The CDR3 is 10 amino acids. Germline V gene lookup returns CDR1 SNHLY and CDR2 FYNNEI. The CDR3 sequence: CASNRETQYF. CDR3 DNA: TGTGCCAGCAATAGAGAGACCCAGTACTTC.

This chain joins TRBV6-2 or TRBV6-3 and TRBJ1-2; possible D gene TRBD1, 6 bases. Germline-derived CDR1 and CDR2 are MNHEY and SVGEGT. The CDR3 covers 13 residues. V was clipped by 3 bases and J by 6 bases, with 11 bases between them. CDR3 sequence (DNA): TGTGCCAGCAGTTATCGGGGGGGGCATGGCTACACCTTC. This gives the protein CASSYRGGHGYTF.

The chain is built from TRBV20-1 and TRBJ1-6; D not certain. V was shortened by 6 bases and J by 0 bases, with 9 bases between the two germline ends. This CDR3 is 14 amino acids long. Germline loops: CDR1 DFQATT, CDR2 SNEGSKA (reference sequence). DNA of the CDR3: TGCAGTGCCACCTTAGGCTCCTATAATTCACCCCTCCACTTT. Its translation is CSATLGSYNSPLHF.

There are many counts of this clonotype. J is TRBJ2-7 and V is TRBV12-3 or TRBV12-4; D remains unclear. The V gene lost 6 bases and the J gene lost 4 bases, with 10 bases spanning the gap. The CDR3 is 12 residues long. The CDR3 loop is CASSPTTYEQYF. For the CDR3, the DNA is TGTGCCAGCAGCCCGACCACTTACGAGCAGTACTTC.

This clonotype occurred many times. J is TRBJ1-2 and V is TRBV7-3; D is ambiguous. V gave up 3 bases and J gave up 0 bases, with 5 bases separating them. CDR3 length equals 13 residues. Per germline, CDR1 SGHTA and CDR2 FQGTGA. Here the CDR3 reads CASSLGPNYGYTF. Here the CDR3 DNA reads TGTGCCAGCAGCTTGGGCCCTAACTATGGCTACACCTTC.

The chain links TRBV5-5 to TRBJ1-1, with TRBD1 as a possible D gene (6 bases). This CDR3 is 13 amino acids long. Per germline, CDR1 SGHKS and CDR2 YYEKEE (reference sequence). V lost 4 bases to trimming and J lost 3 bases, with 10 bases between them. CDR3 bases: TGTGCCAGCAGCGGCAGGGGAGACACTGAAGCTTTCTTT. Translating it yields CASSGRGDTEAFF. Based on the CDR3 plus reference TRBV5-5 and TRBJ1-1, the full variable domain is DAGVTQSPTHLIKTRGQQVTLRCSPISGHKSVSWYQQVLGQGPQFIFQYYEKEERGRGNFPDRFSARQFPNYSSELNVNALLLGDSALYLCASSGRGDTEAFFGQGTRLTVV.

This clonotype turned up a few times. The chain combines TRBV25-1 with TRBJ2-2; 8 bases are shared with TRBD2. The CDR3 has 17 residues. The V gene end was trimmed by 5 bases and the J gene end by 1 base; junction bases not matched to a gene: 9. Germline CDR1 reads MGHDK; CDR2 reads SYGVNS. This chain's CDR3 is CASSRSELAVNTGELFF. The CDR3 coding sequence is TGTGCCAGCAGTAGGTCCGAACTAGCGGTGAACACCGGGGAGCTGTTTTTT.

This clonotype was found a few times. This sequence joins TRBV20-1 and TRBJ2-2; TRBD1 aligns across 7 bases. With 2 bases clipped from V and 7 bases from J, the junction kept 10 bases outside the gene matches. The CDR3 totals 15 residues. Per the germline V gene, CDR1 is DFQATT and CDR2 is SNEGSKA (reference sequence). DNA for the CDR3: TGCAGTGCTAGACCTAGACAGGGCAAGGGCGGGGAGCTGTTTTTT. Protein sequence: CSARPRQGKGGELFF.

The chain combines TRBV10-2 with TRBJ1-5; D may be TRBD1 (6 bases). Per the germline V gene, CDR1 is WSHSY and CDR2 is SAAADI. Trimming pared 8 bases from V and 3 bases from J, leaving 11 bases between. This CDR3 is 13 amino acids long. CDR3 amino acids: CASGGQSNQPQHF. The CDR3 bases are TGCGCCAGCGGTGGACAGTCCAATCAGCCCCAGCATTTT.

In DNA form, the CDR3 reads TGTGCCAGCAGACTCCTTAGGGGGCGATTCGGGGAGCTGTTTTTT. It specifies CASRLLRGRFGELFF. The chain carries TRBV12-3 or TRBV12-4 and TRBJ2-2, with 7 bases fitting TRBD1. This CDR3 has 15 residues. V was pared by 6 bases and J by 7 bases, with 11 bases of the junction left unmatched.

The V call is TRBV3-1, the J call TRBJ1-5; 7 nucleotides agree with TRBD1. Germline V lookup: CDR1 LGHDT, CDR2 YNNKEL (reference sequence). The CDR3 sequence is 14 residues long. V was clipped by 4 bases and J by 5 bases; unmatched bases: 5. In nucleotides, the CDR3 is TGTGCCAGCAGCCGGGGGACAGCTGATCAGCCCCAGCATTTT. This translates into CASSRGTADQPQHF. Full variable domain (rest looked up from reference TRBV3-1 and TRBJ1-5): DTAVSQTPKYLVTQMGNDKSIKCEQNLGHDTMYWYKQDSKKFLKIMFSYNNKELIINETVPNRFSPKSPDKAHLNLHINSLELGDSAVYFCASSRGTADQPQHFGDGTRLSIL.

The chain has TRBV14 and TRBJ2-3, with TRBD1 matching 7 bases. The V gene's germline CDR1 is SGHDN and CDR2 FVKESK. This CDR3 has 21 residues. The V gene end was trimmed by 0 bases and the J gene end by 2 bases; junction bases not matched to a gene: 20. The CDR3 loop reads CASSQDQRRSNTGTDTDTQYF. In nucleotides, the CDR3 is TGTGCCAGCAGCCAAGATCAACGAAGGAGTAACACCGGGACAGACACAGATACGCAGTATTTT.

The chain recombines TRBV28 with TRBJ1-1, with D perhaps matching TRBD1 (5 bases). The germline gives CDR1 MDHEN, CDR2 SYDVKM. The CDR3 covers 15 residues. Trimming removed 4 bases from V and 3 bases from J, with 15 bases in between. The CDR3 loop is CASSWAGRGDTEAFF. For the CDR3, the DNA is TGTGCCAGCAGTTGGGCAGGGAGGGGTGACACTGAAGCTTTCTTT.

The rearrangement uses TRBV5-4 and TRBJ2-3; TRBD1 or TRBD2 may be the D gene (5 bases each). V was pared by 4 bases and J by 6 bases, with 21 bases between. Germline lookup yields CDR1 SGHNT and CDR2 YYREEE (reference sequence). This CDR3 is built from 16 residues. CDR3 in DNA: TGTGCCAGCAGCCGGGACGCCGGGCCCAAATCCGATACGCAGTATTTT. Translation gives CASSRDAGPKSDTQYF.

The V gene is TRBV15, the J gene TRBJ1-1; no clear D gene. This CDR3 spans 13 amino acids. Germline values: CDR1 LNHNV, CDR2 YYDKDF (reference sequence). V lost 8 bases, J lost 4 bases, and 14 bases lay in between. CDR3 nucleotides: TGTGCCACCCATGACGCCATCAGCACTGAAGCTTTCTTT. This gives the protein CATHDAISTEAFF.

The gene calls are TRBV7-2 and TRBJ1-1, with unresolved D. This CDR3 is built from 13 residues. The V end lost 1 base, the J end lost 9 bases, and 12 bases lay between the germline ends. The germline V gene encodes CDR1 SGHTA and CDR2 FQGNSA. CDR3 in DNA: TGTGCCAGCAGCTTAGGAGGCGTCCTAAAAGCTTTCTTT. It translates to CASSLGGVLKAFF.

This clonotype appeared a single time. V usage is TRBV5-6 and J usage is TRBJ2-1; a weak D match, TRBD2 (6 bases). The CDR3 contains 16 residues. The germline V gene has CDR1 SGHDT and CDR2 YYEEEE. V shed 0 bases and J shed 4 bases, with 14 bases lying between them. CDR3 nucleotide sequence: TGTGCCAGCAGCTTGGCGGCGGGGACTTTTTACAATGAGCAGTTCTTC. It encodes CASSLAAGTFYNEQFF.

J is TRBJ1-2 and V is TRBV29-1, with 8 bases aligning to TRBD1. The V segment lost 7 bases and the J segment 6 bases; nucleotides outside the gene matches: 7. CDR3 length: 12 residues. Per germline, CDR1 SQVTM and CDR2 ANQGSEA. The CDR3 DNA reads as TGCAGCGGCCAGGGGGCGAAGGATGGCTACACCTTC. Translation: CSGQGAKDGYTF.

The V and J genes are TRBV20-1 and TRBJ2-1; no reliable D call. Germline V CDR1 and CDR2: DFQATT, SNEGSKA (reference sequence). Trimming left V 5 bases short and J 8 bases short, with 13 bases between. The CDR3 loop spans 12 amino acids. The CDR3 region is CSALLGNDEQFF. CDR3 nucleotide sequence: TGCAGTGCTCTCCTAGGAAATGATGAGCAGTTCTTC.

The V gene is TRBV11-2, the J gene TRBJ1-4; D might be TRBD1 (5 bases). Trimming took 1 base from V and 8 from J, leaving 17 bases between them. This CDR3 region has 16 residues. Germline V gene data show CDR1 as SGHAT and CDR2 as FQNNGV. The CDR3 DNA reads TGTGCCAGCAGCTTAGCAAGCGCGAGGGCAGGGGAAAAACTGTTTTTT. Amino acids: CASSLASARAGEKLFF.

This clonotype was counted between two and nine times. This chain links TRBV7-2 with TRBJ1-2; TRBD1 is a possible D gene (6 bases). This CDR3 contains 17 residues. The germline gives CDR1 SGHTA, CDR2 FQGNSA. Trimming cost V 2 bases and J 8 bases, with 24 bases left between them. CDR3 DNA: TGTGCCAGCAGCTTATGGGGGGGGCCGGTCCCAATGGAGGGCTACACCTTC. This encodes CASSLWGGPVPMEGYTF.

The chain recombines TRBV4-1 with TRBJ1-4; tentatively, D is TRBD1 (5 bases). Trimming stripped 1 base from V and 5 bases from J, with 8 bases between. CDR1 MGHRA and CDR2 YSYEKL come from the germline V gene. This CDR3 contains 14 residues. This CDR3 reads CASSQVGANEKLFF. The CDR3 region has the DNA TGCGCCAGCAGCCAAGTTGGGGCCAATGAAAAACTGTTTTTT.